This T cell receptor (beta chain) was recorded in a study of T-cell memory formation after mild COVID-19. General study results and limits: Clones contracting across day 15 to 85 had a balanced CD4/CD8 profile; later expanding clones leaned CD4+.

MiXCR, applied by TCRdb to the 5' RACE reads, yields one record per CDR3 protein. Of about 270,000 distinct CDR3 sequences listed, about a sixth are singletons. As for this clonotype: Its antigen remains unidentified.

V was shortened by 2 bases and J by 2 bases, with 9 bases between the two germline ends. The CDR3 extends over 14 amino acids. Germline loops: CDR1 SEHNR, CDR2 FQNEAQ (reference sequence). The TCR was taken from a man younger than 35 who had mild COVID-19 (a few samples of this study predate the infection). Cell type and time point are not known. Material: PBMCs or a T cell subset sorted from them (not recorded which). The chain recombines TRBV7-9 with TRBJ2-5, with no clear D. CDR3 sequence: CASSLSPRQETQYF. The CDR3 bases are TGTGCCAGCAGCTTAAGCCCCAGGCAAGAGACCCAGTACTTC.